Presented here are 22 T cell receptor beta chains from one specimen sequenced in a study of shared clonotypes between healthy human individuals. Data came from immunoSEQ multiplex PCR; TCRdb stores just in-frame clones and leaves some out. The sample lists hundreds of thousands of clones, about 97% occurring once. Sequencing was carried out using naive CD4+ T cells sorted from blood. Sample subset: CD45RA+ positively selected. These receptors came from a woman aged 25 to 39 in good health.

This chain connects TRBV7-2 to TRBJ2-1; possible D gene TRBD1, 6 bases. The CDR3 has 15 residues. Per germline, CDR1 SGHTA and CDR2 FQGNSA. V was cut by 6 bases and J by 5 bases, with 17 bases left in between. CDR3 loop: CASRPAGTLHNEQFF. CDR3 nucleotide sequence: TGTGCCAGCAGGCCCGCCGGGACATTGCACAATGAGCAGTTCTTC.

V gene TRBV19 combines with J gene TRBJ1-2; 11 bases fit TRBD1. Germline trimming cut 4 bases from V and 8 bases from J; bases unmatched to any gene: 12. There are 16 residues in the CDR3. The germline V gene encodes CDR1 LNHDA and CDR2 SQIVND (reference sequence). The CDR3 bases are TGTGCCAGTAGTACCACAACAGGACAGGGGGCGCGAGGCTACACCTTC. This codes for CASSTTTGQGARGYTF. Using reference TRBV19 and TRBJ1-2 for the parts outside the CDR3, the full variable domain is DGGITQSPKYLFRKEGQNVTLSCEQNLNHDAMYWYRQDPGQGLRLIYYSQIVNDFQKGDIAEGYSVSREKKESFPLTVTSAQKNPTAFYLCASSTTTGQGARGYTFGSGTRLTVV.

The V call is TRBV5-1, the J call TRBJ1-4, with D possibly TRBD1 on 5 matching bases. Germline CDR1 reads SGHRS; CDR2 reads YFSETQ. V dropped 3 bases and J dropped 5 bases, with 11 bases sitting between them. This CDR3 region has 14 residues. CDR3 nucleotides: TGCGCCAGCAGCTCCTCGGGACGCAATGAAAAACTGTTTTTT. Translating gives CASSSSGRNEKLFF. Drawing the rest from reference TRBV5-1 and TRBJ1-4, the complete variable domain is KAGVTQTPRYLIKTRGQQVTLSCSPISGHRSVSWYQQTPGQGLQFLFEYFSETQRNKGNFPGRFSGRQFSNSRSEMNVSTLELGDSALYLCASSSSGRNEKLFFGSGTQLSVL.

CDR3 sequence (DNA): TGTGCCAGCAGTGAAGCGCTCCAACTCAGGGGGATTAATTCACCCCTCCACTTT. Protein sequence: CASSEALQLRGINSPLHF. The rearrangement joins TRBV6-1 to TRBJ1-6, with 7 bases matching TRBD1. The V gene's germline CDR1 is MNHNS and CDR2 SASEGT. J lost 6 bases, V lost 0 bases, and 11 bases had no gene match. The CDR3 spans 18 residues.

Written as DNA, the CDR3 is TGTGCCAGCAGCCCGACTAGCGGTGAGTGGTACGAGCAGTACTTC. Its translation is CASSPTSGEWYEQYF. The chain couples TRBV5-4 to TRBJ2-7, with 9 bases lining up with TRBD2. This CDR3 is 15 amino acids long. Germline V gene data show CDR1 as SGHNT and CDR2 as YYREEE (reference sequence). V trimming: 4 bases; J trimming: 4 bases; junction bases outside the gene matches: 9. The entire variable domain, with the rest obtained from reference TRBV5-4 and TRBJ2-7, is as follows: ETGVTQSPTHLIKTRGQQVTLRCSSQSGHNTVSWYQQALGQGPQFIFQYYREEENGRGNFPPRFSGLQFPNYSSELNVNALELDDSALYLCASSPTSGEWYEQYFGPGTRLTVT.

The rearrangement links TRBV4-2 to TRBJ2-1; weak D call: TRBD2 (6 bases). This CDR3 comprises 15 residues. Germline CDR1 is LGHNA and CDR2 is YNFKEQ. Between the trimmed V and J ends, which lost 1 base and 0 bases, there was a span of 7 bases. The CDR3 nucleotides are TGTGCCAGCAGCCAAGGACTAGTCTCCTACAATGAGCAGTTCTTC. Amino acid sequence: CASSQGLVSYNEQFF.

V usage is TRBV5-1 and J usage is TRBJ1-1, with D possibly being TRBD1 (6 bases). CDR1 and CDR2 from the germline V gene are SGHRS and YFSETQ. Trimming pared 3 bases from V and 7 bases from J, leaving 13 bases between. This CDR3 spans 13 amino acids. The CDR3 DNA reads TGCGCCAGCAGCTCAGAGACAGGATATGAAGCTTTCTTT. Its protein product is CASSSETGYEAFF.

The chain recombines TRBV7-9 with TRBJ1-3; 7 bases fit TRBD1. The CDR3 has 15 residues. The germline gives CDR1 SEHNR, CDR2 FQNEAQ (reference sequence). V shed 6 bases and J 4 bases; nucleotides not matched to a gene: 9. CDR3 bases: TGTGCCAGCAGACTCCGGGACAGCATCGGAAACACCATATATTTT. Translated, it gives CASRLRDSIGNTIYF.

The chain links TRBV5-1 to TRBJ2-7; D is undetermined. Between the trimmed V and J ends, which lost 0 bases and 5 bases, there was a span of 12 bases. The CDR3 is 14 residues long. Germline values: CDR1 SGHRS, CDR2 YFSETQ. The CDR3 sequence: CASSLASAGNEQYF. Here the CDR3 DNA reads TGCGCCAGCAGCTTGGCCTCGGCTGGGAACGAGCAGTACTTC. Based on the CDR3 plus reference TRBV5-1 and TRBJ2-7, the full variable domain is KAGVTQTPRYLIKTRGQQVTLSCSPISGHRSVSWYQQTPGQGLQFLFEYFSETQRNKGNFPGRFSGRQFSNSRSEMNVSTLELGDSALYLCASSLASAGNEQYFGPGTRLTVT.

The gene calls are TRBV6-5 and TRBJ2-1; D is possibly TRBD2 (5 bases). V was shortened by 7 bases and J by 9 bases, with 22 bases between the two germline ends. The CDR3 consists of 15 residues. Germline loops: CDR1 MNHEY, CDR2 SVGAGI. In DNA, the CDR3 is TGTGCCAGCACCCCCTGGATAGGGAGCGTCCGTGAGCAGTTCTTC. Protein product: CASTPWIGSVREQFF.

The V call is TRBV7-9, the J call TRBJ2-3, with TRBD2 matching 12 bases. V trimming: 5 bases; J trimming: 5 bases; junction bases outside the gene matches: 17. Germline V gene data show CDR1 as SEHNR and CDR2 as FQNEAQ (reference sequence). The length of the CDR3 is 19 residues. CDR3 nucleotides: TGTGCCAGCAGCCCCATCTGGCTAGCGGGAGGGCCTTTGGGAGATACGCAGTATTTT. Protein product: CASSPIWLAGGPLGDTQYF.

The chain employs TRBV5-6 and TRBJ1-1; D might be TRBD1 (5 bases). The CDR3 runs to 11 residues. The V and J ends lost 0 bases and 11 bases respectively, with 8 bases between them. CDR1 SGHDT and CDR2 YYEEEE come from the germline V gene. The CDR3 nucleotides are TGTGCCAGCAGCTTGGCCGGGGCGGCTTTCTTT. Its translation is CASSLAGAAFF. The full variable domain, in which reference TRBV5-6 and TRBJ1-1 provide the parts outside the CDR3, is DAGVTQSPTHLIKTRGQQVTLRCSPKSGHDTVSWYQQALGQGPQFIFQYYEEEERQRGNFPDRFSGHQFPNYSSELNVNALLLGDSALYLCASSLAGAAFFGQGTRLTVV.

The genes are TRBV7-3 and TRBJ2-1; 8 bases map to TRBD2. Germline CDR1 is SGHTA and CDR2 is FQGTGA. The V and J ends lost 0 bases and 10 bases, in that order; junction bases with no gene match: 5. This CDR3 has 14 residues. The CDR3 loop is CASSLTPLAEEQFF. DNA for the CDR3: TGTGCCAGCAGCTTAACTCCACTAGCGGAAGAGCAGTTCTTC.

V and J are TRBV18 and TRBJ2-2; 7 bases line up with TRBD1. With 1 base clipped from V and 5 bases from J, the junction kept 10 bases outside the gene matches. Germline V CDR1 and CDR2: KGHSH, LQKENI. The CDR3 spans 17 residues. The chain's CDR3 is CASSPLGQARETGELFF. CDR3 bases: TGTGCCAGCTCACCACTTGGACAGGCACGGGAAACCGGGGAGCTGTTTTTT.

The CDR3 here is CASSLPLIRGLACYEQYF. For the CDR3, the DNA is TGTGCCAGCAGTTTACCTCTTATCCGAGGACTAGCCTGCTACGAGCAGTACTTC. The J gene is TRBJ2-7, the V gene TRBV27; 8 positions match TRBD2. Germline values: CDR1 MNHEY, CDR2 SMNVEV (reference sequence). This CDR3 has 18 amino acids. V was clipped by 2 bases and J by 3 bases; unmatched bases: 15.

This chain connects TRBV7-2 to TRBJ1-5; D is ambiguous. CDR1 is SGHTA, CDR2 FQGNSA, per germline. This CDR3 has 13 amino acids. Trimming took 2 bases from V and 2 from J, leaving 4 bases between them. CDR3 protein: CASSLTRNQPQHF. The CDR3 DNA follows: TGTGCCAGCAGCTTAACCCGCAATCAGCCCCAGCATTTT.

The rearrangement uses TRBV11-1 and TRBJ2-3; a weak D match, TRBD2 (5 bases). Germline CDR1 and CDR2: SGHAT and FQDESV (reference sequence). The CDR3 is 15 amino acids. V was pared by 4 bases and J by 6 bases, with 17 bases between. Here the CDR3 reads CASSSPPYGEDTQYF. CDR3 DNA: TGTGCCAGCAGCTCCCCGCCATACGGGGAGGATACGCAGTATTTT.

The CDR3 protein is CASSSLSYEQYF. CDR3 nucleotides: TGTGCCAGCAGTTCCCTCTCCTACGAGCAGTACTTC. The chain joins TRBV28 to TRBJ2-7; no clear D gene. Trimming stripped 4 bases from V and 0 bases from J, with 4 bases between. The CDR3 loop spans 12 amino acids. Germline CDR1 MDHEN, CDR2 SYDVKM.

The V call is TRBV19, the J call TRBJ1-5; D is undetermined. CDR1 and CDR2 (germline): LNHDA, SQIVND (reference sequence). Between the trimmed V and J ends, which lost 2 bases and 1 base, there was a span of 21 bases. CDR3 size: 19 residues. For the CDR3, the DNA is TGTGCCAGTAGTATATCGGCGGTTGGGGTGGTTATGAGCAATCAGCCCCAGCATTTT. Translation: CASSISAVGVVMSNQPQHF.

The J gene is TRBJ1-6, the V gene TRBV19; no definite D call. This CDR3 has 16 residues. V was pared by 3 bases and J by 3 bases, with 12 bases between. Germline V gene sequence: CDR1 LNHDA, CDR2 SQIVND (reference sequence). The CDR3 here is CASSINGGDYNSPLHF. Here the CDR3 DNA reads TGTGCCAGTAGTATTAACGGCGGCGACTATAATTCACCCCTCCACTTT.

The chain employs TRBV29-1 and TRBJ1-2; unclear D gene. CDR1 and CDR2 from the germline V gene are SQVTM and ANQGSEA. The V gene lost 7 bases and the J gene lost 7 bases, with 16 bases spanning the gap. The CDR3 is 12 amino acids. CDR3 sequence reads: CSARGGKGGYTF. The DNA for the CDR3 is TGCAGCGCCCGCGGAGGGAAAGGTGGCTACACCTTC.

The J gene is TRBJ2-3, the V gene TRBV5-6, with no clear D. Germline CDR1 reads SGHDT; CDR2 reads YYEEEE. V dropped 0 bases and J dropped 3 bases, with 14 bases sitting between them. CDR3 length equals 16 residues. CDR3: CASSLADLGVTDTQYF. In nucleotides, the CDR3 is TGTGCCAGCAGCTTGGCAGATCTTGGGGTTACAGATACGCAGTATTTT.